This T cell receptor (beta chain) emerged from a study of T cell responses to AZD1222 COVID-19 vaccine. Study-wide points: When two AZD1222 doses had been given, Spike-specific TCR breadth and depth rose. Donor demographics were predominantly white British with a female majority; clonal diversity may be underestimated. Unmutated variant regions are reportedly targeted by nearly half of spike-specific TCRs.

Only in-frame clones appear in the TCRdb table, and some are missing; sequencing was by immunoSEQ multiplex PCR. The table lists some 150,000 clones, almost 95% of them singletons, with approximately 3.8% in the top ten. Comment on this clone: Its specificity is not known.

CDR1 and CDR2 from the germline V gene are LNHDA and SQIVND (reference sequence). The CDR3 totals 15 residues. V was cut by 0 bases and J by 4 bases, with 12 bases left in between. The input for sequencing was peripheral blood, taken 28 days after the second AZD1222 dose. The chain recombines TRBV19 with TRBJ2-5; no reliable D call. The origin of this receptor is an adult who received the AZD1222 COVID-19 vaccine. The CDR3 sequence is CASSIDMTDGETQYF. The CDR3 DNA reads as TGTGCCAGTAGTATAGATATGACCGACGGAGAGACCCAGTACTTC.